A selection of T cell receptor beta chains follows, all from one sample in a study of blood T cell repertoires in COVID-19. TCRdb's table, derived via immunoSEQ multiplex PCR, lists solely in-frame clones and lacks some. The table records 110,000 to 150,000 clones, roughly 80% of them present only once. The material sequenced was PBMCs or T cells enriched from blood (not recorded which). These TCRs come from a woman aged 40-49 years who had recovered from COVID-19. Each CDR3 is given with its conserved first and last residue. D genes are given only for firm matches. A clone size is listed for some rows: how often the clone was seen (once, few, many), or a class if it is expanded.

V gene: TRBV9; D gene: -; J gene: TRBJ2-1; clone size: -; CDR3 DNA: TGTGCCAGCAGCGCGTCAGGGGCTCCCTACAATGAGCAGTTCTTC; CDR3 protein: CASSASGAPYNEQFF
V gene: TRBV5-4; D gene: TRBD1; J gene: TRBJ2-7; clone size: once; CDR3 DNA: TGTGCCAGCAGCACGGGACAGAGCTACGAGCAGTACTTC; CDR3 protein: CASSTGQSYEQYF
V gene: TRBV10-3; D gene: -; J gene: TRBJ2-1; clone size: -; CDR3 DNA: TGTGCCGGACAGCGAGAGGGGAGCTCCTACAATGAGCAGTTCTTC; CDR3 protein: CAGQREGSSYNEQFF
V gene: TRBV3-1/TRBV3-2; D gene: -; J gene: TRBJ2-1; clone size: -; CDR3 DNA: TGTGCCAGCAGCAAGGACTATGATTCCTACAATGAGCAGTTCTTC; CDR3 protein: CASSKDYDSYNEQFF
V gene: TRBV7-8; D gene: -; J gene: TRBJ1-5; clone size: few; CDR3 DNA: TGTGCCAGCAGCTTGAGCCCCTCGGAGCCCCAGCATTTT; CDR3 protein: CASSLSPSEPQHF
V gene: TRBV4-2; D gene: TRBD2; J gene: TRBJ2-3; clone size: once; CDR3 DNA: TGTGCCAGCAGCCAAGATGAGCGGGGAACAGATACGCAGTATTTT; CDR3 protein: CASSQDERGTDTQYF
V gene: TRBV23-1; D gene: -; J gene: TRBJ2-3; clone size: -; CDR3 DNA: TGCGCCAGCATTGCCAGGGGCTCACCAGATACGCAGTATTTT; CDR3 protein: CASIARGSPDTQYF
V gene: TRBV5-1; D gene: -; J gene: TRBJ2-7; clone size: once; CDR3 DNA: TGCGCCAGCAGCCAGGACACTTCCTACGAGCAGTACTTC; CDR3 protein: CASSQDTSYEQYF
V gene: TRBV6-1; D gene: TRBD1; J gene: TRBJ1-3; clone size: -; CDR3 DNA: TGTGCCAGCAGCGAAGCAGGGGGCTCAGGAAACACCATATATTTT; CDR3 protein: CASSEAGGSGNTIYF
V gene: TRBV15; D gene: -; J gene: TRBJ1-2; clone size: -; CDR3 DNA: TGTGCCACCAGCAGAGATCTTCCAGGGTCTAGCTATGGCTACACCTTC; CDR3 protein: CATSRDLPGSSYGYTF
V gene: TRBV6-5; D gene: TRBD2; J gene: TRBJ2-3; clone size: -; CDR3 DNA: TGTGCCAGCAGACCGGGACTAGGGAAAGATACGCAGTATTTT; CDR3 protein: CASRPGLGKDTQYF
V gene: TRBV9; D gene: TRBD2; J gene: TRBJ2-3; clone size: -; CDR3 DNA: TGTGCCAGCAGCGTAGGACTAGCGGGGTTAGTAACAGATACGCAGTATTTT; CDR3 protein: CASSVGLAGLVTDTQYF
V gene: TRBV11-3; D gene: TRBD1; J gene: TRBJ1-1; clone size: once; CDR3 DNA: TGTGCCAGCAGCTTAGATCCCAGGACAGGGTCCCTGAACACTGAAGCTTTCTTT; CDR3 protein: CASSLDPRTGSLNTEAFF
V gene: TRBV4-1; D gene: TRBD1; J gene: TRBJ1-5; clone size: once; CDR3 DNA: TGCGCCAGCAGCCTGAGGACAGGGGATCAGCCCCAGCATTTT; CDR3 protein: CASSLRTGDQPQHF
V gene: TRBV5-1; D gene: -; J gene: TRBJ2-2; clone size: -; CDR3 DNA: TGCGCCAGCAGCATTGACACAACCGGGGAGCTGTTTTTT; CDR3 protein: CASSIDTTGELFF
V gene: TRBV2; D gene: -; J gene: TRBJ1-3; clone size: few; CDR3 DNA: TGTGCCAGCAGTGAAGTGACAGACGTCTCTGGAAACACCATATATTTT; CDR3 protein: CASSEVTDVSGNTIYF
V gene: TRBV6-1; D gene: -; J gene: TRBJ1-3; clone size: -; CDR3 DNA: TGTGCCAGCAGTGAAGTCAGGCGCTCTGGAAACACCATATATTTT; CDR3 protein: CASSEVRRSGNTIYF
V gene: TRBV28; D gene: TRBD1; J gene: TRBJ1-2; clone size: many; CDR3 DNA: TGTGCCAGCGGGACAGGTGACTATGGCTACACCTTC; CDR3 protein: CASGTGDYGYTF
V gene: TRBV7-9; D gene: -; J gene: TRBJ2-7; clone size: -; CDR3 DNA: TGTGCCAGCAGCCTAAGATTCGAGCAGTACTTC; CDR3 protein: CASSLRFEQYF
V gene: TRBV5-6; D gene: TRBD2; J gene: TRBJ2-3; clone size: -; CDR3 DNA: TGTGCCAGTACGACTAGCGGGGGATCAGATACGCAGTATTTT; CDR3 protein: CASTTSGGSDTQYF
V gene: TRBV9; D gene: -; J gene: TRBJ1-2; clone size: -; CDR3 DNA: TGTGCCAGCAGCGCCCAGGGTACTTCGACTAACTATGGCTACACCTTC; CDR3 protein: CASSAQGTSTNYGYTF
V gene: TRBV6-5; D gene: TRBD1; J gene: TRBJ1-1; clone size: -; CDR3 DNA: TGTGCCAGCAGGGGACAGGGTTGGAGGACTGAAGCTTTCTTT; CDR3 protein: CASRGQGWRTEAFF
V gene: TRBV27; D gene: -; J gene: TRBJ1-3; clone size: -; CDR3 DNA: TGTGCCAGCAGCGTAAGCAGGGGAGGAAACACCATATATTTT; CDR3 protein: CASSVSRGGNTIYF
V gene: TRBV11-2; D gene: -; J gene: TRBJ2-7; clone size: -; CDR3 DNA: TGTGCCAGCAGCACCGACGGGGCCGCGGGGGCTATGTACGAGCAGTACTTC; CDR3 protein: CASSTDGAAGAMYEQYF
V gene: TRBV3-1/TRBV3-2; D gene: -; J gene: TRBJ2-7; clone size: -; CDR3 DNA: TGTGCCAGCAGCCAAGAATTCTCGGGGGAGCAGTACTTC; CDR3 protein: CASSQEFSGEQYF
V gene: TRBV3-1/TRBV3-2; D gene: TRBD1; J gene: TRBJ1-1; clone size: once; CDR3 DNA: TGTGCCAGCAGCCAAGTGAGGGGACAGGGTGGGGTGAACACTGAAGCTTTCTTT; CDR3 protein: CASSQVRGQGGVNTEAFF
V gene: TRBV5-8; D gene: -; J gene: TRBJ2-3; clone size: -; CDR3 DNA: TGTGCCAGCAGCCCCGGACTAAGCACAGATACGCAGTATTTT; CDR3 protein: CASSPGLSTDTQYF
V gene: TRBV25-1; D gene: -; J gene: TRBJ1-2; clone size: -; CDR3 DNA: TGTGCCAGCAGTGAATGGACAGCTGACTATGGCTACACCTTC; CDR3 protein: CASSEWTADYGYTF
V gene: TRBV6-5; D gene: -; J gene: TRBJ1-4; clone size: -; CDR3 DNA: TGTGCCAGCATTAAGAGTGGAGCTAATGAAAAACTGTTTTTT; CDR3 protein: CASIKSGANEKLFF
V gene: TRBV11-2; D gene: TRBD2; J gene: TRBJ2-4; clone size: -; CDR3 DNA: TGTGCCAGCAGCTCGTACAAGCGGGAGGGAAACATTCAGTACTTC; CDR3 protein: CASSSYKREGNIQYF
V gene: TRBV5-1; D gene: TRBD1; J gene: TRBJ1-2; clone size: -; CDR3 DNA: TGCGCCAGCAGCTTGGGGACAGGCGGGCAAGCTAGCTATGGCTACACCTTC; CDR3 protein: CASSLGTGGQASYGYTF
V gene: TRBV18; D gene: TRBD1; J gene: TRBJ1-3; clone size: -; CDR3 DNA: TGTGCCAGCTCACCCATTGGGACAGGGGGAAACACCATATATTTT; CDR3 protein: CASSPIGTGGNTIYF